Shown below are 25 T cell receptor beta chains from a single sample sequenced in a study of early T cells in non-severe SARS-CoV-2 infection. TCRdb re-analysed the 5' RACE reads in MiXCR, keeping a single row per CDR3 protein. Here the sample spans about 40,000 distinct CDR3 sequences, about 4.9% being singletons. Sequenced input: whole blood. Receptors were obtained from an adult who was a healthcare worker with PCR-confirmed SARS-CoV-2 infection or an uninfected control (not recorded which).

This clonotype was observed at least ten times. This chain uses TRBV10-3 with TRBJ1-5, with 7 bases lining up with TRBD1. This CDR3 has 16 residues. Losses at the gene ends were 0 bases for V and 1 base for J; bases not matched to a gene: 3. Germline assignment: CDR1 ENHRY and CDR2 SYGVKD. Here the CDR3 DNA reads TGTGCCATCAGTGAGTCGGGCAGGGGGAGCAATCAGCCCCAGCATTTT. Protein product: CAISESGRGSNQPQHF.

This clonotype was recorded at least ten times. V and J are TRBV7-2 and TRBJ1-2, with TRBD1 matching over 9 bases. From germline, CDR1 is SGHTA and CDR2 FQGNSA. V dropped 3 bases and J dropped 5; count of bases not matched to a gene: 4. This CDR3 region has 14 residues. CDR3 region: CASSFSQGAYGYTF. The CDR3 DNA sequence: TGTGCCAGCAGCTTTTCACAGGGGGCATATGGCTACACCTTC.

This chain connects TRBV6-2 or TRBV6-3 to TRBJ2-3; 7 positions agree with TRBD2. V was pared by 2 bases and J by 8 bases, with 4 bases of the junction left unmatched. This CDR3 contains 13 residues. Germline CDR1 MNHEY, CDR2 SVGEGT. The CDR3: CASSYGGGGTQYF. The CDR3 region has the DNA TGTGCCAGCAGTTACGGAGGCGGGGGTACGCAGTATTTT.

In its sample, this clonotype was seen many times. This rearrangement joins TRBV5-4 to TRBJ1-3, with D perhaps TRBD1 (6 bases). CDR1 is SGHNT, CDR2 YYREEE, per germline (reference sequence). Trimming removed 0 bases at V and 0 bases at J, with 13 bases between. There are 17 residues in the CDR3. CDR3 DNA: TGTGCCAGCAGCTTGGCGGACAGTGATAACTCTGGAAACACCATATATTTT. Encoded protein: CASSLADSDNSGNTIYF. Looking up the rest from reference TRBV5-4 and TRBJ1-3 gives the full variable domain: ETGVTQSPTHLIKTRGQQVTLRCSSQSGHNTVSWYQQALGQGPQFIFQYYREEENGRGNFPPRFSGLQFPNYSSELNVNALELDDSALYLCASSLADSDNSGNTIYFGEGSWLTVV.

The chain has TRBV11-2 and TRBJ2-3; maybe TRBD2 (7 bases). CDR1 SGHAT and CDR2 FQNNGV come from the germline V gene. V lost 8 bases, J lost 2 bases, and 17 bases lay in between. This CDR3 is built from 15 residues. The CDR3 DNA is TGTGCCAGCGGTATCGCGGGGGCAGACACAGATACGCAGTATTTT. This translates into CASGIAGADTDTQYF.

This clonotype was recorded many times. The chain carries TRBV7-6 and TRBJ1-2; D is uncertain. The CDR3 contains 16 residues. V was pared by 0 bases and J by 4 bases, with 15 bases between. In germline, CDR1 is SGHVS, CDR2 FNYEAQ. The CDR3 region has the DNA TGTGCCAGCAGCTTAGCCGGGAATGGGCAGCCCTATGGCTACACCTTC. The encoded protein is CASSLAGNGQPYGYTF.

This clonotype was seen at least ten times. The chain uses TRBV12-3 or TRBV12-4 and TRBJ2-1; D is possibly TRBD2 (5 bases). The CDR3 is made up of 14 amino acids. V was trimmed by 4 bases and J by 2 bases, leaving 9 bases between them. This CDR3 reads CASSSQRAYNEQFF. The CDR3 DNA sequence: TGTGCCAGCAGTTCCCAGAGGGCCTACAATGAGCAGTTCTTC.

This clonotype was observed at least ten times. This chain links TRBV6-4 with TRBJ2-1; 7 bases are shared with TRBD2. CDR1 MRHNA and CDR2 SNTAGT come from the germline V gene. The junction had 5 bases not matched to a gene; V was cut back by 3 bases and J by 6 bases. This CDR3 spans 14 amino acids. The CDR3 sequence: CASSEGGEGNEQFF. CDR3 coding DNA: TGTGCCAGCAGTGAGGGGGGGGAGGGCAATGAGCAGTTCTTC.

CDR3 region: CASSEAVASWGVGEQFF. The CDR3 DNA sequence: TGTGCCAGCAGTGAAGCGGTGGCTAGCTGGGGAGTGGGGGAGCAGTTCTTC. The genes are TRBV6-1 and TRBJ2-1; weak D call: TRBD2 (5 bases). CDR3 length: 17 amino acids. V lost 0 bases, J lost 10 bases, and 22 bases lay in between. In germline, CDR1 is MNHNS, CDR2 SASEGT.

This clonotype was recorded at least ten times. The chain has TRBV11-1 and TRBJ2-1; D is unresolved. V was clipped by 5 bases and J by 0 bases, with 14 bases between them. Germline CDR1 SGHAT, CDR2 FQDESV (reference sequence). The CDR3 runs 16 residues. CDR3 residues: CASSADLVGSYNEQFF. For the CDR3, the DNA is TGTGCCAGCAGCGCTGACCTGGTAGGCTCCTACAATGAGCAGTTCTTC. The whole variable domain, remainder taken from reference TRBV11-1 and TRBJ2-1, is EAEVAQSPRYKITEKSQAVAFWCDPISGHATLYWYRQILGQGPELLVQFQDESVVDDSQLPKDRFSAERLKGVDSTLKIQPAELGDSAMYLCASSADLVGSYNEQFFGPGTRLTVL.

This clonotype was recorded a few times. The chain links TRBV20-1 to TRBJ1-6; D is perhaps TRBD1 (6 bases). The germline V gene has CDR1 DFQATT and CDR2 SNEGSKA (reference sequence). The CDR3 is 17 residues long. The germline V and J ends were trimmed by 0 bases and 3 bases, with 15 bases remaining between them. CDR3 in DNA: TGCAGTGCTAGAGATCAATATACAGGGCTCTATAATTCACCCCTCCACTTT. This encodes CSARDQYTGLYNSPLHF.

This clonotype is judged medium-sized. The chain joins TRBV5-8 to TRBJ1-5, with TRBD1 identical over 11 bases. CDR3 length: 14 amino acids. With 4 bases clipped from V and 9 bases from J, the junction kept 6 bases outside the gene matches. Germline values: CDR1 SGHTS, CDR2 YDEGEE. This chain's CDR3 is CASSEDRGHGPQHF. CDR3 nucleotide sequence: TGTGCCAGCAGCGAGGACAGGGGGCATGGGCCCCAGCATTTT.

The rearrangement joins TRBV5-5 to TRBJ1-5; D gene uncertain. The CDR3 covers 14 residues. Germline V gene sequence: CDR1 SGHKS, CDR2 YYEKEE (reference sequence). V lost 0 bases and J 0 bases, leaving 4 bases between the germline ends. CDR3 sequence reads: CASSLGASNQPQHF. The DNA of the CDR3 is TGTGCCAGCAGCTTGGGGGCTAGCAATCAGCCCCAGCATTTT.

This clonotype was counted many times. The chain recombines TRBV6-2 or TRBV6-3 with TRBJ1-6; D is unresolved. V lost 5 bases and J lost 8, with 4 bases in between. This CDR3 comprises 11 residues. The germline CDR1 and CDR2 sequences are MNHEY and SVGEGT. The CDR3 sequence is CASSGDSPLHF. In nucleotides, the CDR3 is TGTGCCAGCAGTGGGGATTCACCCCTCCACTTT.

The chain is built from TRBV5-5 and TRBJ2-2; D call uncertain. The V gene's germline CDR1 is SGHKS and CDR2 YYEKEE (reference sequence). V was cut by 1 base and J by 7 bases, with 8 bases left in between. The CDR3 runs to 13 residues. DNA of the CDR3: TGTGCCAGCAGCTTGAAGAGCCTCGGGGAGCTGTTTTTT. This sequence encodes CASSLKSLGELFF. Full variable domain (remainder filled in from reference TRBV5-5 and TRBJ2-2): DAGVTQSPTHLIKTRGQQVTLRCSPISGHKSVSWYQQVLGQGPQFIFQYYEKEERGRGNFPDRFSARQFPNYSSELNVNALLLGDSALYLCASSLKSLGELFFGEGSRLTVL.

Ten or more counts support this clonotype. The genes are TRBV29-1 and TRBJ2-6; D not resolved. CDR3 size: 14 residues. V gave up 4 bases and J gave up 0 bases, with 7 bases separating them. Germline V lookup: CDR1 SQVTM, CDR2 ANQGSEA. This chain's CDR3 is CSVVSVSGANVLTF. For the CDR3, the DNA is TGCAGCGTTGTAAGTGTCTCTGGGGCCAACGTCCTGACTTTC.

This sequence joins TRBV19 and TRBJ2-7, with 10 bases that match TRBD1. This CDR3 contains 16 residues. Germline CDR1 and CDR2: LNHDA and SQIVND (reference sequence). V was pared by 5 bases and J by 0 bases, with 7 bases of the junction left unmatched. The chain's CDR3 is CASSPRDRGHSYEQYF. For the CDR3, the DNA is TGTGCCAGTAGTCCCCGGGACAGGGGCCACTCCTACGAGCAGTACTTC.

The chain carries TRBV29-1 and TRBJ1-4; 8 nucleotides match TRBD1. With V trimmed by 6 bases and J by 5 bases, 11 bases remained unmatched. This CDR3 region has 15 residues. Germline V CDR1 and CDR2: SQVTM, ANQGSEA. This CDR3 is CSVARTGGTNEKLFF. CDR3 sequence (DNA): TGCAGCGTCGCACGCACAGGGGGAACCAATGAAAAACTGTTTTTT.

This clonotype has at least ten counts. CDR3 sequence reads: CASGLETETQYF. DNA of the CDR3: TGTGCTAGTGGTTTGGAGACGGAGACCCAGTACTTC. The chain couples TRBV12-5 to TRBJ2-5; D remains ambiguous. This CDR3 has 12 residues. CDR1 and CDR2 from the germline V gene are LGHNT and FRNRAP. The ends were cut back, 1 base at V and 5 bases at J, with 5 bases in the middle. The full variable domain, in which reference TRBV12-5 and TRBJ2-5 provide the parts outside the CDR3, is DARVTQTPRHKVTEMGQEVTMRCQPILGHNTVFWYRQTMMQGLELLAYFRNRAPLDDSGMPKDRFSAEMPDATLATLKIQPSEPRDSAVYFCASGLETETQYFGPGTRLLVL.

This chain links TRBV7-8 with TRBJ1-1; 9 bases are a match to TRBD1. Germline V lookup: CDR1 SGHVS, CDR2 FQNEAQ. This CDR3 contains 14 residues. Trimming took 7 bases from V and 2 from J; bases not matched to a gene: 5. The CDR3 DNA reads TGTGCCAGCACCCTGGACAGGGGAAACACTGAAGCTTTCTTT. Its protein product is CASTLDRGNTEAFF.

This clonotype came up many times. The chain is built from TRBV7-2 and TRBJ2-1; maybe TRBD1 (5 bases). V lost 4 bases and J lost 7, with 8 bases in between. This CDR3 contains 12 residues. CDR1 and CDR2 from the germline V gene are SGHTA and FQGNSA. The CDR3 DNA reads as TGTGCCAGCAGCTCCCAGGGAAATGAGCAGTTCTTC. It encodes CASSSQGNEQFF.

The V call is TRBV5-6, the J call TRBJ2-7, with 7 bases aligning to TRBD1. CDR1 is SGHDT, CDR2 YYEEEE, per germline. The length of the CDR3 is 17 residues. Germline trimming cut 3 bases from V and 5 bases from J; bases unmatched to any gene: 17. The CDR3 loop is CASSSPGQRSRGDEQYF. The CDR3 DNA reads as TGTGCCAGCAGCTCCCCGGGACAGCGCTCGAGGGGTGACGAGCAGTACTTC.

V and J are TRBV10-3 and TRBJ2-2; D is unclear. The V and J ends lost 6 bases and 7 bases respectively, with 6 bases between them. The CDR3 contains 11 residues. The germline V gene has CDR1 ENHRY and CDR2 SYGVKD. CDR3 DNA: TGTGCCATCAGGGGTGACGGGGAGCTGTTTTTT. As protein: CAIRGDGELFF.

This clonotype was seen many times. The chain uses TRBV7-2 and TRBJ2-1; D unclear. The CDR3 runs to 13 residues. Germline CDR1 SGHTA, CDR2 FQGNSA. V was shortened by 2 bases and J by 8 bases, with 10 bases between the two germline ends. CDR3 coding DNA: TGTGCCAGCAGCTTAATGTTTGGAGATGAGCAGTTCTTC. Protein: CASSLMFGDEQFF.

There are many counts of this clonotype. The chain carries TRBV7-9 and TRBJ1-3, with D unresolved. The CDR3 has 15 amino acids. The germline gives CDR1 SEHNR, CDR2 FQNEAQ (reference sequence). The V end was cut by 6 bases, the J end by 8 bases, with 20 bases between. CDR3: CASSPPGTQGDTIYF. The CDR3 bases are TGTGCCAGCAGTCCGCCCGGCACACAAGGCGACACCATATATTTT.